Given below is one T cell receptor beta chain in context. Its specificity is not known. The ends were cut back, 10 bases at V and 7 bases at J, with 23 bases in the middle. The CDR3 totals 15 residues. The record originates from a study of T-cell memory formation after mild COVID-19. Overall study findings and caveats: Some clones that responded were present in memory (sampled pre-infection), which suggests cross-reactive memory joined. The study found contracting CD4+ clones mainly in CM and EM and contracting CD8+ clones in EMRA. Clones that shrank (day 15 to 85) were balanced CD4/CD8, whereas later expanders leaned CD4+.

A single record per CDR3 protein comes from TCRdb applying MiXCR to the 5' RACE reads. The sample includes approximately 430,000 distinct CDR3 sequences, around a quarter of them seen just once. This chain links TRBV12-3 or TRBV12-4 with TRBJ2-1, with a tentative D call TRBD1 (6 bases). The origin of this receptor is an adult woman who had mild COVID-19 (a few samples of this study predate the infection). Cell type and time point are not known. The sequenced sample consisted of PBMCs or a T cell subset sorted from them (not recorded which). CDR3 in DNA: TGTGCCATCATCTTGAGGGGGTCACGTGGAAATGAGCAGTTCTTC. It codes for CAIILRGSRGNEQFF.